This T cell receptor beta chain was identified in a study of cytomegalovirus exposure and HLA in healthy donors (dated by TCRdb to about 2017). Some background on the complete study: According to a later analysis, the 110 or so validation repertoires were produced on the same platform as the 666 repertoires of the first cohort. In addition to the first cohort of approximately 670 subjects, a separate validation cohort of about 120 different subjects was used. To predict cytomegalovirus infection status, the study brought together high-throughput TCR immunosequencing, statistical association of individual TCRs with disease status, and machine learning. The study aimed to test whether signatures of past pathogen exposure could be identified by cataloging public T cell receptors. General findings and caveats noted by the study authors: In the study, about 150 TCR beta chains were listed as associated with cytomegalovirus. In vitro tests confirmed that a few of the cytomegalovirus-associated TCR beta chains recognize cytomegalovirus antigens. A later analysis lacked HLA typing for the validation cohort, so it scored co-occurrence in that cohort across all 120 or so repertoires. It was suggested by the authors that the approach could potentially be generalized to other disease states and immunological phenotypes. In both the original and validation cohorts, the classifier was reported to diagnose cytomegalovirus status with high specificity and sensitivity. Of the cluster scores, 90% to 95% were above 0 in a later analysis, which found that TCRs clustered in the first cohort also tended to co-occur in the 120 validation repertoires. Most TCR sequences were observed very rarely across donors, whereas some public TCRs were present in many individuals.

The donors belonged to the validation cohort of about 130 subjects, which was separate from the approximately 700-subject first cohort. In regard to this clone: Its target antigen remains unknown. Base quality data are lacking; no much larger clone is found one base away.

To prepare the library, the immunoSEQ multiplex PCR assay was applied. The paper's processing steps were these. A statistical classification framework was built to diagnose cytomegalovirus status from the catalog of TCR beta chain sequences. TCRdb provides this immuneACCESS table in a form limited to in-frame rearrangements. Some clones are lacking; in checked studies, under half of them reflect an unresolved V gene, and why the rest are absent is not known. The V and J calls and clone size were taken over from that table, and D and trimming were inferred from the DNA. Across this sample there are about 130,000 clones, with around 90% seen only once. Roughly 2% of the sample comes from the top ten. The CDR3 runs 14 residues from the cysteine to the phenylalanine. The kept DNA is CDR3 alone, 42 bases in frame from the first base. CDR1 and CDR2 were assigned from the germline V gene as SGHRS and YFSETQ. The junction shows trimming of 3 bases on V and 5 bases on J, and the gene matches do not reach 6 bases of it.

The chain uses TRBV5-1 and TRBJ1-1, with TRBD1 identical over 8 junction bases. The receptor was derived from a woman aged 18 to 35 in good health and CMV-seronegative. Sequencing was done on a sample of PBMCs. The DNA is TGCGCCAGCAGCTCCGGACAGGGAGAGACTGAAGCTTTCTTT. Its translation is CASSSGQGETEAFF.